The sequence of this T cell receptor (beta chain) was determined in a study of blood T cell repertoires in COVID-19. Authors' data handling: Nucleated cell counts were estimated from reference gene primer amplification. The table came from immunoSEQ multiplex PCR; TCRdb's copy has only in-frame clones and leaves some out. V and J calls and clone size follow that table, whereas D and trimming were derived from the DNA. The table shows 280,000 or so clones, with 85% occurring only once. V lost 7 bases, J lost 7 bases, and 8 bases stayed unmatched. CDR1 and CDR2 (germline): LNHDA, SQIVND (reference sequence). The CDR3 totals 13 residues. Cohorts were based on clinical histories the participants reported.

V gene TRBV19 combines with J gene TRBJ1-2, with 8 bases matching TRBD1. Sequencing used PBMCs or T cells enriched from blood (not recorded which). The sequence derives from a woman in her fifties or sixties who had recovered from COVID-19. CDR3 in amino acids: CASTAGGTLGYTF. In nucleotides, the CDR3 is TGTGCCAGTACCGCAGGGGGCACCCTTGGCTACACCTTC.